What follows are 7 T cell receptor beta chains derived from one specimen sequenced in a study of cytomegalovirus exposure and HLA in healthy donors. The PCR was carried out with 60 Vbeta primers and 13 Jbeta primers. TCRdb's copy holds only in-frame clones and misses some; the assay was immunoSEQ multiplex PCR. Of about 130,000 clones in the sample, more than 70% are singletons; the top ten hold 0.95% to 1.1%. Sequencing used PBMCs. The receptors were gathered from a human donor in good health.

The V and J genes are TRBV5-1 and TRBJ2-2; TRBD2 might be the D (6 bases). Per the germline V gene, CDR1 is SGHRS and CDR2 is YFSETQ. This CDR3 is 15 amino acids long. Trimming left V 7 bases short and J 8 bases short, with 21 bases between. CDR3 coding DNA: TGCGCCAGCTGCGGGATGATTCCGTGCAGGGGGGAGCTGTTTTTT. It translates to CASCGMIPCRGELFF.

This chain uses TRBV11-3 with TRBJ2-7, with D unclear. CDR1 and CDR2 from the germline V gene are SGHNT and YENEEA. This CDR3 contains 13 residues. V was cut by 1 base and J by 3 bases, with 7 bases left in between. The CDR3 spells CASSLGYGYEQYF. As DNA, the CDR3 is TGTGCCAGCAGCTTAGGATACGGCTACGAGCAGTACTTC.

In this sample, this clone turned up once. The J gene is TRBJ2-7, the V gene TRBV23-1; 12 positions agree with TRBD2. TRBV23-1 is known as an ORF, though its function is uncertain. V trimming: 0 bases; J trimming: 3 bases; junction bases outside the gene matches: 6. The CDR3 has 17 amino acids. CDR3 amino acids: CASSQSGTSGFFYEQYF. In DNA, the CDR3 is TGCGCCAGCAGTCAATCCGGGACTAGCGGGTTCTTCTACGAGCAGTACTTC.

The chain has TRBV5-1 and TRBJ2-7; TRBD2 aligns across 8 bases. The germline V gene encodes CDR1 SGHRS and CDR2 YFSETQ. This CDR3 is 13 amino acids long. Germline trimming cut 4 bases from V and 5 bases from J; bases unmatched to any gene: 5. The CDR3 protein is CASSGLARDEQYF. The CDR3 DNA reads as TGCGCCAGCAGCGGACTAGCTCGCGACGAGCAGTACTTC.

In this sample, this clone turned up once. CDR3 sequence (DNA): TGTGCCAGCAGTTTAGTACTTCAGGTGAATACGCAGTATTTT. Protein product: CASSLVLQVNTQYF. The chain is built from TRBV28 and TRBJ2-3; D unresolved. Germline CDR1 MDHEN, CDR2 SYDVKM. V dropped 2 bases and J dropped 7 bases, with 13 bases sitting between them. CDR3 length: 14 residues.

This chain joins TRBV10-1 and TRBJ1-5, with TRBD1 matching 10 bases. J gave up 4 bases and V 10 bases, and 16 bases lay outside the gene matches. There are 17 residues in the CDR3. Germline CDR1 WNHNN, CDR2 SYGVQD (reference sequence). CDR3 nucleotide sequence: TGCGCCACCCGAAGGGGAGGGACAGGGGTGTTTAATCAGCCCCAGCATTTT. It codes for CATRRGGTGVFNQPQHF.

The CDR3 bases are TGTGCCAGCAGCTCCCACACGCCGGACAGGCTCTATGGCTACACCTTC. This sequence encodes CASSSHTPDRLYGYTF. The chain couples TRBV11-2 to TRBJ1-2; 7 nucleotides agree with TRBD1. The CDR3 spans 16 residues. In germline, CDR1 is SGHAT, CDR2 FQNNGV. With 4 bases clipped from V and 4 bases from J, the junction kept 12 bases outside the gene matches.